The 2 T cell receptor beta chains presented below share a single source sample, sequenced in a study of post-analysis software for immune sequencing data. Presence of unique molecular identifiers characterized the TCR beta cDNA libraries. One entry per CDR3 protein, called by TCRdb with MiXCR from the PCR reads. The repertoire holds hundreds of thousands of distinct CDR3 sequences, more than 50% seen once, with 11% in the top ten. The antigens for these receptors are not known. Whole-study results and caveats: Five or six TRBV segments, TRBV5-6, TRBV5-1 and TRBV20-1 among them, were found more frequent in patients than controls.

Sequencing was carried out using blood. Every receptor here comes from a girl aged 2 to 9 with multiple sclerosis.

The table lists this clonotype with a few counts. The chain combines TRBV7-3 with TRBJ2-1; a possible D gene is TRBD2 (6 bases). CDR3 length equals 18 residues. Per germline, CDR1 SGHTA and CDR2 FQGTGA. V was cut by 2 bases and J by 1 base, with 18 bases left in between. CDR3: CASSLAGTYAISYNEQFF. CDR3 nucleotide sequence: TGTGCCAGCAGCTTAGCCGGGACTTATGCGATATCCTACAATGAGCAGTTCTTC.

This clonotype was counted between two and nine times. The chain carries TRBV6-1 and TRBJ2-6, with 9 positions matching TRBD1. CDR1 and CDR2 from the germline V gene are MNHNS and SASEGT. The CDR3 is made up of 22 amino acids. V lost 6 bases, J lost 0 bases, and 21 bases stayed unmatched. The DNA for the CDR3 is TGTGCCAGCAGCCTTGCGGGACAGGGACTCACGGCCAGTATCTCTGGGGCCAACGTCCTGACTTTC. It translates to CASSLAGQGLTASISGANVLTF.